Below are 9 T cell receptor beta chains sequenced from a single sample in a study of T cell responses to AZD1222 COVID-19 vaccine. Profiled with immunoSEQ multiplex PCR; TCRdb holds only in-frame clones, not every one. The sample lists 200,000 to 250,000 clones; approximately 94% were seen once. The sequences come from peripheral blood, collected 28 days after the second dose of the MenACWY control vaccine. The receptors were sampled from an adult who received the MenACWY meningococcal vaccine as a control.

The chain recombines TRBV6-5 with TRBJ1-2; TRBD1 might be the D (5 bases). Per the germline V gene, CDR1 is MNHEY and CDR2 is SVGAGI. The V gene lost 2 bases and the J gene lost 4 bases, with 17 bases spanning the gap. The length of the CDR3 is 16 residues. For the CDR3, the DNA is TGTGCCAGCAGTTACGATCAGGGCGTGGTGGGCTATGGCTACACCTTC. Amino acids: CASSYDQGVVGYGYTF.

This chain uses TRBV12-3 or TRBV12-4 with TRBJ2-7; TRBD1 matches at 8 bases. V shed 1 base and J 7 bases; nucleotides not matched to a gene: 3. This CDR3 has 13 amino acids. The DNA for the CDR3 is TGTGCCAGCAGTTTAGGGACAGGGAGAGAGCAGTACTTC. It encodes CASSLGTGREQYF.

The chain uses TRBV15 and TRBJ1-2; D possibly corresponds to TRBD1 (6 bases). The length of the CDR3 is 16 residues. V dropped 1 base and J dropped 5 bases, with 17 bases sitting between them. Germline CDR1 reads LNHNV; CDR2 reads YYDKDF (reference sequence). The DNA for the CDR3 is TGTGCCACCAGCAGAGGTGAACAGGGAGGAGGTTATGGCTACACCTTC. Translation gives CATSRGEQGGGYGYTF.

The chain is built from TRBV3-1 (or the pseudogene TRBV3-2) and TRBJ2-1; 11 nucleotides match TRBD2. In germline, CDR1 is LGHDT, CDR2 YNNKEL (reference sequence). Losses at the gene ends were 4 bases for V and 8 bases for J; bases not matched to a gene: 10. The CDR3 loop spans 16 amino acids. DNA of the CDR3: TGTGCCAGCAGCCCCCAGACTAGCGGGGTATCCCATGAGCAGTTCTTC. This sequence encodes CASSPQTSGVSHEQFF.

V usage is TRBV6-5 and J usage is TRBJ2-7; D is perhaps TRBD1 (6 bases). Per germline, CDR1 MNHEY and CDR2 SVGAGI. The CDR3 has 13 amino acids. V was clipped by 8 bases and J by 4 bases, with 15 bases between them. Written as DNA, the CDR3 is TGTGCCAGCTGCGGACGGGACAAGTACGAGCAGTACTTC. This gives the protein CASCGRDKYEQYF.

The chain carries TRBV19 and TRBJ1-2; no definite D call. The CDR3 sequence is 12 residues long. V gave up 7 bases and J gave up 8 bases, with 14 bases separating them. The germline V gene has CDR1 LNHDA and CDR2 SQIVND (reference sequence). The CDR3 DNA follows: TGTGCCAGTACCAATGACCTGTACGGCTACACCTTC. This gives the protein CASTNDLYGYTF.

J is TRBJ1-1 and V is TRBV7-9; 7 bases align to TRBD1. The CDR3 runs to 13 residues. From germline, CDR1 is SEHNR and CDR2 FQNEAQ (reference sequence). Germline trimming cut 5 bases from V and 4 bases from J; bases unmatched to any gene: 4. The CDR3 protein is CASSPGGGTEAFF. The CDR3, as DNA: TGTGCCAGCAGCCCAGGGGGGGGCACTGAAGCTTTCTTT.

The rearrangement joins TRBV12-3 or TRBV12-4 to TRBJ2-2, with D possibly matching TRBD1 (5 bases). CDR3 length equals 13 residues. V dropped 5 bases and J dropped 1 base, with 5 bases sitting between them. The CDR3 sequence is CASSTGNTGELFF. In DNA, the CDR3 is TGTGCCAGCAGTACAGGGAACACCGGGGAGCTGTTTTTT.

The CDR3 sequence is CASRLQGARNSPLHF. The CDR3 coding sequence is TGTGCCAGCAGACTACAGGGGGCTCGGAATTCACCCCTCCACTTT. This sequence joins TRBV28 and TRBJ1-6; 9 bases fit TRBD1. This CDR3 has 15 amino acids. Trimming cost V 6 bases and J 7 bases; bases outside gene matches: 7. CDR1 is MDHEN and CDR2 is SYDVKM in the germline V gene.